These 23 T cell receptor beta chains were sequenced from one sample in a study of T cell clonality in common variable immunodeficiency. Findings of the study overall: In common variable immunodeficiency, TCR beta chains reportedly carried fewer deletions and N-nucleotide insertions.

Their antigen targets remain unknown. The assay was immunoSEQ multiplex PCR, and TCRdb's table has in-frame clones only and misses some. Recorded here are 14,000 or so clones, none singletons. Input material: peripheral blood mononuclear cells. The receptor source for this set is a human donor with common variable immunodeficiency.

Comment on this clone: The CDR3 is cut off 3 residues early in the read; its end comes from the germline J gene. The chain couples TRBV7-3 to TRBJ1-1, with TRBD1 matching over 7 bases. Germline V lookup: CDR1 SGHTA, CDR2 FQGTGA. The CDR3 loop spans 13 amino acids. The CDR3 bases that were read are TGTGCCAGCAGCTTAAGACAGGGCACGGAA. Translating it yields CASSLRQGTE. The whole CDR3 is CASSLRQGTEAFF.

As to this clone: The read ends 3 residues before the CDR3 terminus; that terminus is restored from the germline J gene. The chain employs TRBV7-9 and TRBJ1-4, with D possibly being TRBD1 (6 bases). The CDR3 extends over 14 amino acids. Trimming cost V 4 bases and J 4 bases, with 10 bases left between them. Germline V gives CDR1 SEHNR, CDR2 FQNEAQ (reference sequence). The sequenced part of the CDR3 DNA is TGTGCCAGCAGCTACGGACAGAATAATGAAAAA. Its protein product is CASSYGQNNEK. The whole CDR3 sequence is CASSYGQNNEKLFF.

This clone was recorded many times. Sequencing ends 3 residues short of the CDR3 end; the germline J gene provides the rest. The chain uses TRBV7-2 and TRBJ2-7; D is undetermined. The CDR3 is 14 amino acids. Germline CDR1 reads SGHTA; CDR2 reads FQGNSA. The V end was cut by 7 bases, the J end by 1 base, with 14 bases between. This chain's CDR3 is CASMKVVQSYEQYF. The sequenced CDR3 bases are TGTGCCAGCATGAAGGTGGTACAGTCCTACGAG.

By sample fraction, this clone is medium-sized. The CDR3 goes on 3 residues after the read ends, and that part is filled in from the germline J gene. The chain has TRBV20-1 and TRBJ2-7; 11 bases are shared with TRBD2. The J segment lost 4 bases and the V segment lost 7 bases, leaving 12 bases of the junction unmatched. Germline assignment: CDR1 DFQATT and CDR2 SNEGSKA (reference sequence). The CDR3 loop spans 15 amino acids. The DNA read from the CDR3 is TGCAGTGTCAGCTCTAGCGGGAGGAAGAATTACGAG. The encoded protein is CSVSSSGRKNYE. The whole CDR3 protein reads CSVSSSGRKNYEQYF.

With respect to this clone: From the germline J gene comes the end of the CDR3, since the read stops 3 residues before it. The chain links TRBV7-6 to TRBJ2-4; TRBD2 matches at 7 bases. The CDR3 covers 12 residues. Germline values: CDR1 SGHVS, CDR2 FNYEAQ. V shed 5 bases, J shed 9 bases, and the junction held 4 bases outside the gene matches. CDR3 sequence: CASSAPGGIQYF. Partial CDR3 DNA: TGTGCCAGCAGCGCTCCGGGGGGCATT.

This clone has more than one count but fewer than ten. The read halts 3 residues ahead of the CDR3 end, with the missing end drawn from the germline J gene. V and J are TRBV18 and TRBJ2-1; D may be TRBD1 (7 bases). The CDR3 spans 18 residues. V was pared by 0 bases and J by 2 bases, with 17 bases between. Germline V CDR1 and CDR2: KGHSH, LQKENI. The DNA read from the CDR3 is TGTGCCAGCTCACCACCGACCCTCGGAGGGGGCCCCTACAATGAG. Its translation: CASSPPTLGGGPYNE. The CDR3 reads in full as CASSPPTLGGGPYNEQFF. Full variable domain (remainder filled in from reference TRBV18 and TRBJ2-1): NAGVMQNPRHLVRRRGQEARLRCSPMKGHSHVYWYRQLPEEGLKFMVYLQKENIIDESGMPKERFSAEFPKEGPSILRIQQVVRGDSAAYFCASSPPTLGGGPYNEQFFGPGTRLTVL.

With respect to this clone: The CDR3 extends 3 residues past the end of the read, so its final part is completed from the germline J gene. This chain connects TRBV7-2 to TRBJ2-7; 9 bases match TRBD1. V lost 1 base to trimming and J lost 6 bases; unmatched junction nucleotides: 4. Germline V gives CDR1 SGHTA, CDR2 FQGNSA. The CDR3 covers 14 residues. CDR3 protein: CASSLGGQGFEQYF. Incomplete CDR3 DNA: TGTGCCAGCAGCTTAGGGGGACAGGGATTCGAG.

There are many counts of this clone. The CDR3 here is CASSLALLAEAFF. The CDR3 DNA, read in part, is TGTGCCAGCAGCTTAGCTTTATTGGCAGAA. This chain links TRBV7-2 with TRBJ1-1; D gene unclear. The CDR3 end lies 3 residues beyond the end of the read and is filled in from the germline J gene. This CDR3 contains 13 residues. Germline lookup yields CDR1 SGHTA and CDR2 FQGNSA. Full variable domain (rest looked up from reference TRBV7-2 and TRBJ1-1): GAGVSQSPSNKVTEKGKDVELRCDPISGHTALYWYRQSLGQGLEFLIYFQGNSAPDKSGLPSDRFSAERTGGSVSTLTIQRTQQEDSAVYLCASSLALLAEAFFGQGTRLTVV.

Comments on this clone: The read terminates 3 residues before the CDR3 end, so the remaining end is supplied by the germline J gene. The rearrangement uses TRBV29-1 and TRBJ1-2, with TRBD1 as a possible D gene (6 bases). Germline V CDR1 and CDR2: SQVTM, ANQGSEA. This CDR3 comprises 13 residues. V was trimmed by 0 bases and J by 4 bases, leaving 9 bases between them. CDR3 DNA, as far as it was read: TGCAGCGTTGAAGACAGGGGTGGCTATGGC. It encodes CSVEDRGGYG. The entire CDR3 is CSVEDRGGYGYTF.

By sample fraction, this clone is medium-sized. The read terminates 3 residues ahead of where the CDR3 ends, so the germline J gene completes it. The rearrangement joins TRBV19 to TRBJ1-5, with 8 positions matching TRBD1. The CDR3 has 15 amino acids. V was clipped by 5 bases and J by 1 base; unmatched bases: 4. Germline values: CDR1 LNHDA, CDR2 SQIVND (reference sequence). The CDR3 here is CASSFAGGSNQPQHF. CDR3 bases read: TGTGCCAGTAGTTTCGCAGGGGGCAGCAATCAGCCC. Full variable domain (outside the CDR3, taken from reference TRBV19 and TRBJ1-5): DGGITQSPKYLFRKEGQNVTLSCEQNLNHDAMYWYRQDPGQGLRLIYYSQIVNDFQKGDIAEGYSVSREKKESFPLTVTSAQKNPTAFYLCASSFAGGSNQPQHFGDGTRLSIL.

The sample holds a few counts of this clone. The missing CDR3 end, 3 residues past where the read stops, is filled in from the germline J gene. The V gene is TRBV7-3, the J gene TRBJ2-1; 8 bases fit TRBD2. With 4 bases clipped from V and 5 bases from J, the junction kept 4 bases outside the gene matches. This CDR3 is built from 14 residues. CDR1 is SGHTA and CDR2 is FQGTGA in the germline V gene. This CDR3 reads CASSSGGGHNEQFF. The CDR3 bases that were read are TGTGCCAGCAGCTCCGGGGGGGGCCACAATGAG. The full variable domain, its missing parts supplied by reference TRBV7-3 and TRBJ2-1, is GAGVSQTPSNKVTEKGKYVELRCDPISGHTALYWYRQSLGQGPEFLIYFQGTGAADDSGLPNDRFFAVRPEGSVSTLKIQRTERGDSAVYLCASSSGGGHNEQFFGPGTRLTVL.

Points on this clone: Read data end 3 residues before the CDR3 end; the end is taken from the germline J gene. This chain connects TRBV18 to TRBJ1-5; D is ambiguous. Germline V CDR1 and CDR2: KGHSH, LQKENI. V lost 3 bases and J lost 1, with 7 bases in between. The CDR3 contains 14 residues. This CDR3 is CASSPSGSNQPQHF. The CDR3 bases that were read are TGTGCCAGCTCACCCTCCGGGAGCAATCAGCCC.

This clone showed up many times. Read sequence stops 3 residues before the CDR3 end, and the germline J gene provides the missing end. The chain joins TRBV7-2 to TRBJ2-7; D possibly corresponds to TRBD2 (5 bases). Germline V gene data show CDR1 as SGHTA and CDR2 as FQGNSA. V lost 1 base, J lost 3 bases, and 13 bases lay in between. The CDR3 has 15 amino acids. This CDR3 reads CASSLGAGSLYEQYF. The covered CDR3 bases are TGTGCCAGCAGCTTAGGGGCGGGTTCTCTCTACGAG.

On this clone: Read data end 3 residues before the CDR3 end; the end is taken from the germline J gene. The chain combines TRBV19 with TRBJ2-3; D is perhaps TRBD1 (6 bases). V was trimmed by 1 base and J by 6 bases, leaving 14 bases between them. Germline loops: CDR1 LNHDA, CDR2 SQIVND (reference sequence). CDR3 length equals 15 residues. The CDR3 DNA, read in part, is TGTGCCAGTAGTATAGGGGCCGGTAGGGGGGATACG. Translating it yields CASSIGAGRGDT. Given in full, the CDR3 is CASSIGAGRGDTQYF.

This clone was seen only a few times. The CDR3 is cut off 3 residues early in the read; its end comes from the germline J gene. The chain carries TRBV20-1 and TRBJ2-3; TRBD2 aligns across 14 bases. The CDR3 has 15 residues. The V segment lost 6 bases and the J segment 5 bases; nucleotides outside the gene matches: 7. CDR1 is DFQATT, CDR2 SNEGSKA, per germline (reference sequence). CDR3 bases read: TGCAGTGCCTCGGGACTAGCGGGAGTGGAAGATACG. Residues: CSASGLAGVEDT. The CDR3 in full is CSASGLAGVEDTQYF.

In its sample, this clone was seen a few times. Read coverage stops 3 residues before the CDR3 terminus; the germline J gene supplies the remainder. The chain has TRBV7-6 and TRBJ1-5; the D gene is possibly TRBD1 (6 bases). Trimming stripped 5 bases from V and 4 bases from J, with 9 bases between. Germline CDR1 and CDR2: SGHVS and FNYEAQ. The CDR3 spans 13 residues. The covered CDR3 bases are TGTGCCAGCAGCGCGCAGGGGAATCAGCCC. Amino acid sequence: CASSAQGNQP. The full CDR3 protein is CASSAQGNQPQHF.

This clone has only a few counts. CDR3 in amino acids: CASSPQRQYSNQPQHF. The part of the CDR3 DNA that was read is TGTGCCAGCTCACCACAAAGGCAGTATAGCAATCAGCCC. V gene TRBV18 combines with J gene TRBJ1-5; D call uncertain. From the germline J gene comes the end of the CDR3, since the read stops 3 residues before it. The V gene lost 1 base and the J gene lost 0 bases, with 10 bases spanning the gap. The CDR3 length is 16 residues. Germline values: CDR1 KGHSH, CDR2 LQKENI.

To note about this clone: Read sequence stops 3 residues before the CDR3 end, and the germline J gene provides the missing end. The chain carries TRBV19 and TRBJ1-1; 10 bases line up with TRBD1. Germline CDR1 reads LNHDA; CDR2 reads SQIVND (reference sequence). The CDR3 covers 15 residues. With V trimmed by 4 bases and J by 4 bases, 6 bases remained unmatched. The sequenced part of the CDR3 DNA is TGTGCCAGTAGTAAGGGACAGGGGTATACCACTGAA. Protein product: CASSKGQGYTTE. In full, the CDR3 is CASSKGQGYTTEAFF.

This clone has just a few counts. The read terminates 3 residues ahead of where the CDR3 ends, so the germline J gene completes it. This sequence joins TRBV19 and TRBJ1-2, with 7 bases aligning to TRBD1. Per the germline V gene, CDR1 is LNHDA and CDR2 is SQIVND (reference sequence). The CDR3 totals 13 residues. V lost 5 bases and J lost 3; bases outside the gene matches: 3. The part of the CDR3 DNA that was read is TGTGCCAGTAGTCAGGACAGGTACTATGGC. It encodes CASSQDRYYG. The whole CDR3 is CASSQDRYYGYTF.

This clone showed up many times. Read sequence stops 3 residues before the CDR3 end, and the germline J gene provides the missing end. This chain connects TRBV18 to TRBJ2-1, with D possibly being TRBD1 (6 bases). The CDR3 contains 16 residues. Looked up from germline, CDR1 is KGHSH and CDR2 is LQKENI. V gave up 0 bases and J gave up 4 bases, with 13 bases separating them. This CDR3 is CASSPPAQGKYNEQFF. CDR3 DNA (partial): TGTGCCAGCTCACCACCTGCGCAGGGGAAATACAATGAG. The whole variable domain, remainder taken from reference TRBV18 and TRBJ2-1, is NAGVMQNPRHLVRRRGQEARLRCSPMKGHSHVYWYRQLPEEGLKFMVYLQKENIIDESGMPKERFSAEFPKEGPSILRIQQVVRGDSAAYFCASSPPAQGKYNEQFFGPGTRLTVL.

This clone was seen a few times. With the read ending 3 residues before the CDR3 end, the germline J gene is used to fill in that end. The V call is TRBV18, the J call TRBJ2-3; weak D call: TRBD2 (5 bases). This CDR3 has 14 residues. Per the germline V gene, CDR1 is KGHSH and CDR2 is LQKENI. The germline V and J ends were trimmed by 0 bases and 1 base, with 5 bases remaining between them. CDR3 region: CASSPPSGTDTQYF. The DNA read from the CDR3 is TGTGCCAGCTCACCACCTAGCGGCACAGATACG.

A word on this clone: The read comes to an end 3 residues before the CDR3 does, leaving the germline J gene to fill in the end. V gene TRBV18 combines with J gene TRBJ1-2; 8 nucleotides match TRBD1. Unmatched junction bases numbered 1, after V lost 3 bases and J lost 1 base. The CDR3 is 14 amino acids. Germline lookup yields CDR1 KGHSH and CDR2 LQKENI. CDR3: CASSPGQDNYGYTF. CDR3 DNA (partial): TGTGCCAGCTCACCGGGACAGGATAACTATGGC.

This clone was observed many times. The read stops 3 residues short of the end of the CDR3; the missing end is completed from the germline J gene. V gene TRBV5-1 combines with J gene TRBJ2-2; 10 nucleotides align to TRBD1. CDR1 SGHRS and CDR2 YFSETQ come from the germline V gene. The CDR3 runs 16 residues. V was pared by 3 bases and J by 4 bases, with 6 bases of the junction left unmatched. The CDR3 loop reads CASSSTGGHSTGELFF. The sequenced part of the CDR3 DNA is TGCGCCAGCAGCTCGACAGGGGGCCACTCCACCGGGGAG.